A single sample is the source of the 8 T cell receptor beta chains below, sequenced in a study of blood T cell repertoires in COVID-19. The data were produced by immunoSEQ multiplex PCR, yet TCRdb's version contains in-frame clones alone and is incomplete. Of about 31,000 clones in the sample, 80% to 90% were seen once. The specimen was peripheral blood. The receptors come from a man at least 80 years old with acute or convalescent COVID-19.

The chain has TRBV27 and TRBJ2-3; 7 positions match TRBD2. The CDR3 length is 15 residues. V gave up 2 bases and J gave up 3 bases; unmatched junction bases: 5. The germline gives CDR1 MNHEY, CDR2 SMNVEV (reference sequence). The CDR3 DNA reads TGTGCCAGCAGTTTAATAGGGAGGGGAACAGATACGCAGTATTTT. It is translated as CASSLIGRGTDTQYF.

CDR3 in amino acids: CASSRSTGSYNSPLHF. The CDR3 nucleotides read TGTGCCAGCAGCCGCTCGACAGGCTCCTATAATTCACCCCTCCACTTT. The genes are TRBV7-9 and TRBJ1-6, with a possible D match to TRBD1 (6 bases). This CDR3 comprises 16 residues. CDR1 is SEHNR, CDR2 FQNEAQ, per germline (reference sequence). Trimming took 5 bases from V and 0 from J, leaving 11 bases between them.

V gene TRBV6-1 combines with J gene TRBJ1-2, with D perhaps matching TRBD1 (5 bases). From germline, CDR1 is MNHNS and CDR2 SASEGT. The V end was cut by 1 base, the J end by 1 base, with 10 bases between. The CDR3 extends over 15 amino acids. The DNA for the CDR3 is TGTGCCAGCAGTGAAGGAAGGACACTTAACTATGGCTACACCTTC. Amino acid sequence: CASSEGRTLNYGYTF.

The CDR3 bases are TGTGCCAGCAGTCCCAGCGGGGGGGGGAGCTCCTACAATGAGCAGTTCTTC. Translated, it gives CASSPSGGGSSYNEQFF. The genes are TRBV5-4 and TRBJ2-1, with 10 bases lining up with TRBD2. V was clipped by 5 bases and J by 0 bases; unmatched bases: 8. The CDR3 contains 17 residues. Germline V gene data show CDR1 as SGHNT and CDR2 as YYREEE (reference sequence).

The CDR3 bases are TGTGCCAGTGGGACAGGGAGGCATCAGCCCCAGCATTTT. Its translation: CASGTGRHQPQHF. V is TRBV19 and J is TRBJ1-5; 9 bases match TRBD1. Germline CDR1 and CDR2: LNHDA and SQIVND (reference sequence). The CDR3 loop spans 13 amino acids. The V gene end was trimmed by 8 bases and the J gene end by 5 bases; junction bases not matched to a gene: 4.

CDR3 bases: TGTGCCAGCAATCGACAGGGAAGTCAGCCCCAGCATTTT. It is translated as CASNRQGSQPQHF. The chain employs TRBV2 and TRBJ1-5; 7 bases agree with TRBD1. This CDR3 spans 13 amino acids. Germline-derived CDR1 and CDR2 are SNHLY and FYNNEI. J lost 6 bases, V lost 7 bases, and 6 bases had no gene match.

The chain couples TRBV27 to TRBJ2-5; TRBD1 agrees at 8 bases. Germline V gene data show CDR1 as MNHEY and CDR2 as SMNVEV (reference sequence). Trimming removed 2 bases from V and 3 bases from J; junction bases left unmatched: 2. The CDR3 sequence is 14 residues long. The chain's CDR3 is CASSLMTGEETQYF. The CDR3 DNA reads as TGTGCCAGCAGTTTAATGACAGGGGAAGAGACCCAGTACTTC.

Here the CDR3 reads CASGVTGAGITF. In nucleotides, the CDR3 is TGTGCCAGCGGGGTGACGGGCGCAGGGATCACCTTC. The chain links TRBV6-5 to TRBJ1-2, with TRBD1 as a possible D gene (5 bases). Germline CDR1 is MNHEY and CDR2 is SVGAGI. V lost 8 bases, J lost 13 bases, and 20 bases lay in between. This CDR3 comprises 12 residues.